These 29 T cell receptor beta chains came from one sample sequenced in a study of cytomegalovirus exposure and HLA in healthy donors. Here immunoSEQ multiplex PCR was the method, and the copy in TCRdb shows in-frame clones only, minus some. The sample holds about 150,000 clones, just over 90% seen once. Sequenced: PBMCs. The origin of the receptors is a man in his late teens or twenties in good health and CMV-seronegative.

The genes are TRBV6-1 and TRBJ2-2; TRBD2 is a possible D gene (5 bases). This CDR3 contains 18 residues. The germline V gene has CDR1 MNHNS and CDR2 SASEGT. The V end lost 0 bases, the J end lost 3 bases, and 17 bases lay between the germline ends. The CDR3 sequence is CASSEAFGGPWDTGELFF. The CDR3 DNA reads TGTGCCAGCAGTGAAGCGTTCGGCGGGCCCTGGGACACCGGGGAGCTGTTTTTT.

The chain combines TRBV7-3 with TRBJ1-1; 7 bases are shared with TRBD1. This CDR3 has 15 residues. The V and J ends lost 5 bases and 2 bases, in that order; junction bases with no gene match: 8. Germline assignment: CDR1 SGHTA and CDR2 FQGTGA. CDR3 region: CASSLAGGRNTEAFF. The CDR3 DNA reads TGTGCCAGCAGCCTCGCAGGGGGAAGAAACACTGAAGCTTTCTTT.

The rearrangement links TRBV5-4 to TRBJ2-5; TRBD2 might be the D (7 bases). The CDR3 consists of 15 residues. Germline CDR1 is SGHNT and CDR2 is YYREEE (reference sequence). V lost 4 bases to trimming and J lost 2 bases, with 15 bases between them. The CDR3 loop is CASSGGGASQETQYF. Written as DNA, the CDR3 is TGTGCCAGCAGCGGAGGGGGGGCGTCGCAAGAGACCCAGTACTTC.

The chain has TRBV7-8 and TRBJ1-4; TRBD1 agrees at 7 bases. This CDR3 spans 16 amino acids. Trimming cost V 5 bases and J 1 base; bases outside gene matches: 7. The germline V gene has CDR1 SGHVS and CDR2 FQNEAQ. CDR3 region: CASSPDRVGTNEKLFF. The CDR3 DNA reads as TGTGCCAGCAGCCCAGACAGGGTAGGAACTAATGAAAAACTGTTTTTT.

The chain recombines TRBV21-1 with TRBJ2-3; TRBD2 was called by the table and not checked on the DNA. TRBV21-1 is a documented pseudogene. CDR3 length equals 23 residues. The CDR3 DNA follows: TGTGCCAGCAGCAAATATCCGGTTCTCCAGCGACTTATTAAACGCTTAAGCACAGATACGCAGTATTTT. Residues: CASSKYPVLQRLIKRLSTDTQYF.

This clone was seen only once. CDR3 sequence (DNA): TGTGCCAGCAGCCCCGGGACAGGGGTGACCTACGAGCAGTACTTC. Amino acids: CASSPGTGVTYEQYF. The chain employs TRBV11-2 and TRBJ2-7; 10 nucleotides align to TRBD1. The V segment lost 5 bases and the J segment 2 bases; nucleotides outside the gene matches: 6. From germline, CDR1 is SGHAT and CDR2 FQNNGV. CDR3 length: 15 amino acids.

The CDR3, as DNA: TGCGCCAGCAGCCAAGATGCGGTTTTTGATGAGCAGTTCTTC. Translation gives CASSQDAVFDEQFF. J is TRBJ2-1 and V is TRBV4-1; D gene uncertain. Germline lookup yields CDR1 MGHRA and CDR2 YSYEKL. The germline V and J ends were trimmed by 0 bases and 8 bases, with 11 bases remaining between them. CDR3 length equals 14 residues.

V usage is TRBV30 and J usage is TRBJ1-2; a weak D match, TRBD1 (5 bases). V lost 3 bases and J lost 6, with 17 bases in between. There are 14 residues in the CDR3. Germline lookup yields CDR1 GTSNPN and CDR2 SVGIG (reference sequence). The CDR3: CAWSVFPGPHGYTF. For the CDR3, the DNA is TGTGCCTGGAGCGTCTTTCCAGGGCCCCATGGCTACACCTTC.

The chain uses TRBV9 and TRBJ2-6, with 12 positions matching TRBD2. The junction had 9 bases not matched to a gene; V was cut back by 0 bases and J by 2 bases. The CDR3 has 20 amino acids. Germline-derived CDR1 and CDR2 are SGDLS and YYNGEE. CDR3 residues: CASSVVGSSGGAPGANVLTF. The CDR3 DNA follows: TGTGCCAGCAGCGTAGTCGGGTCTAGCGGGGGGGCCCCTGGGGCCAACGTCCTGACTTTC.

The V gene is TRBV9, the J gene TRBJ2-3; 11 bases are shared with TRBD2. The CDR3 totals 15 residues. Germline V CDR1 and CDR2: SGDLS, YYNGEE. With V trimmed by 6 bases and J by 6 bases, 9 bases remained unmatched. The CDR3, as DNA: TGTGCCAGCAACCCCGGGACTAGCGGAAGTGATACGCAGTATTTT. Its protein product is CASNPGTSGSDTQYF.

The chain joins TRBV4-3 to TRBJ2-7; possible D gene TRBD2, 5 bases. Deletions cut 5 bases from V and 6 bases from J, with 11 bases between. Germline V gene lookup returns CDR1 LGHNA and CDR2 YSLEER. This CDR3 has 12 residues. The CDR3 loop is CASSWEFGEQYV. DNA of the CDR3: TGCGCCAGCAGCTGGGAGTTTGGCGAGCAGTACGTC.

V usage is TRBV14 and J usage is TRBJ2-1; TRBD1 agrees at 8 bases. J gave up 2 bases and V 2 bases, and 2 bases lay outside the gene matches. The CDR3 consists of 15 residues. CDR1 and CDR2 (germline): SGHDN, FVKESK. The CDR3 loop reads CASSQQQGAYNEQFF. The CDR3 DNA sequence: TGTGCCAGCAGCCAACAACAGGGGGCCTACAATGAGCAGTTCTTC. Complete variable domain (other parts from reference TRBV14 and TRBJ2-1): EAGVTQFPSHSVIEKGQTVTLRCDPISGHDNLYWYRRVMGKEIKFLLHFVKESKQDESGMPNNRFLAERTGGTYSTLKVQPAELEDSGVYFCASSQQQGAYNEQFFGPGTRLTVL.

This rearrangement joins TRBV5-1 to TRBJ2-1; unclear D gene. V was pared by 0 bases and J by 2 bases, with 3 bases between. Germline lookup yields CDR1 SGHRS and CDR2 YFSETQ. The length of the CDR3 is 13 residues. The CDR3 spells CASSLVAYNEQFF. The CDR3 DNA sequence: TGCGCCAGCAGCTTGGTCGCCTACAATGAGCAGTTCTTC.

V usage is TRBV2 and J usage is TRBJ2-3, with TRBD2 matching 8 bases. The trim removed 5 bases at V and 8 bases at J, leaving 12 bases unmatched. Germline CDR1 SNHLY, CDR2 FYNNEI. The CDR3 is made up of 15 amino acids. The CDR3 region is CASSSPGLDGGTQYF. The CDR3, as DNA: TGTGCCAGCAGTAGCCCGGGACTAGATGGTGGTACGCAGTATTTT.

The chain couples TRBV19 to TRBJ2-3; TRBD2 matches at 10 bases. From germline, CDR1 is LNHDA and CDR2 SQIVND (reference sequence). The CDR3 contains 18 residues. V trimming: 2 bases; J trimming: 4 bases; junction bases outside the gene matches: 12. Written as DNA, the CDR3 is TGTGCCAGTAGTATACCCGAGACAGCGGGAGGGCCAGCAGATACGCAGTATTTT. Amino acids: CASSIPETAGGPADTQYF.

This clone was observed a single time. J is TRBJ1-2 and V is TRBV10-3; 8 bases line up with TRBD1. From germline, CDR1 is ENHRY and CDR2 SYGVKD. V trimming: 7 bases; J trimming: 3 bases; junction bases outside the gene matches: 10. The length of the CDR3 is 15 residues. The CDR3 bases are TGTGCCATCACCTCCGAACAGGGGGTATACTATGGCTACACCTTC. Amino acid sequence: CAITSEQGVYYGYTF.

The V call is TRBV7-9, the J call TRBJ2-1; no clear D. V was clipped by 1 base and J by 5 bases, with 6 bases between them. This CDR3 contains 13 residues. CDR1 and CDR2 from the germline V gene are SEHNR and FQNEAQ (reference sequence). CDR3 DNA sequence: TGTGCCAGCAGCTTAGATCGGGACAATGAGCAGTTCTTC. It encodes CASSLDRDNEQFF.

This chain links TRBV7-2 with TRBJ2-7, with D possibly being TRBD2 (6 bases). V was trimmed by 1 base and J by 3 bases, leaving 10 bases between them. The CDR3 spans 14 residues. Germline V gene lookup returns CDR1 SGHTA and CDR2 FQGNSA. The CDR3 here is CASSLGGGNYEQYF. DNA for the CDR3: TGTGCCAGCAGCTTAGGAGGAGGGAACTACGAGCAGTACTTC.

The chain combines TRBV11-3 with TRBJ1-3; 8 bases align to TRBD1. Germline loops: CDR1 SGHNT, CDR2 YENEEA. The CDR3 totals 15 residues. The V segment lost 11 bases and the J segment 0 bases; nucleotides outside the gene matches: 9. In DNA form, the CDR3 reads TGTGCCTCCTCCCCTGGACAGGGCTCTGGAAACACCATATATTTT. Its translation is CASSPGQGSGNTIYF.

This clone was picked up a small number of times. The chain links TRBV5-1 to TRBJ2-1; 8 nucleotides agree with TRBD1. The CDR3 consists of 15 residues. The V segment lost 4 bases and the J segment 6 bases; nucleotides outside the gene matches: 9. CDR1 and CDR2 from the germline V gene are SGHRS and YFSETQ. CDR3 bases: TGCGCCAGCAGCATAGGACAGGGTCGGGTCAATGAGCAGTTCTTC. Its translation is CASSIGQGRVNEQFF.

The rearrangement joins TRBV5-1 to TRBJ2-1, with 11 nucleotides matching TRBD2. Germline loops: CDR1 SGHRS, CDR2 YFSETQ. The CDR3 is made up of 15 amino acids. V was clipped by 4 bases and J by 5 bases; unmatched bases: 5. CDR3 loop: CASSEGTSGHNEQFF. The CDR3, as DNA: TGCGCCAGCAGCGAAGGGACTAGCGGCCACAATGAGCAGTTCTTC.

This clone was counted a single time. This sequence joins TRBV19 and TRBJ2-7; D may be TRBD1 (5 bases). The germline V and J ends were trimmed by 3 bases and 4 bases, with 16 bases remaining between them. CDR3 size: 15 residues. Germline V lookup: CDR1 LNHDA, CDR2 SQIVND (reference sequence). The CDR3 reads CASSMSRTYEYEQYF. Here the CDR3 DNA reads TGTGCCAGTAGTATGAGCAGGACATATGAATACGAGCAGTACTTC. The complete variable domain, with remaining parts taken from reference TRBV19 and TRBJ2-7, reads DGGITQSPKYLFRKEGQNVTLSCEQNLNHDAMYWYRQDPGQGLRLIYYSQIVNDFQKGDIAEGYSVSREKKESFPLTVTSAQKNPTAFYLCASSMSRTYEYEQYFGPGTRLTVT.

The gene calls are TRBV11-2 and TRBJ2-1; 11 nucleotides agree with TRBD2. The CDR3 has 15 amino acids. Unmatched junction bases numbered 6, after V lost 5 bases and J lost 6 bases. Per the germline V gene, CDR1 is SGHAT and CDR2 is FQNNGV. CDR3 protein: CASSLSGRASNEQFF. Here the CDR3 DNA reads TGTGCCAGCAGCCTTAGCGGGAGGGCGAGCAATGAGCAGTTCTTC.

The chain joins TRBV9 to TRBJ1-2; TRBD1 aligns across 12 bases. Germline V lookup: CDR1 SGDLS, CDR2 YYNGEE. The CDR3 is 15 residues long. The J segment lost 2 bases and the V segment lost 4 bases, leaving 3 bases of the junction unmatched. CDR3 DNA: TGTGCCAGCAGCATGGGACAGGGGGCGAACTATGGCTACACCTTC. Translated: CASSMGQGANYGYTF.

The chain uses TRBV5-4 and TRBJ1-1, with TRBD1 matching 7 bases. In germline, CDR1 is SGHNT, CDR2 YYREEE (reference sequence). With 4 bases clipped from V and 1 base from J, the junction kept 7 bases outside the gene matches. This CDR3 spans 15 amino acids. The chain's CDR3 is CASSGETGRNTEAFF. The CDR3 region has the DNA TGTGCCAGCAGCGGAGAGACAGGGCGGAACACTGAAGCTTTCTTT.

This chain joins TRBV7-3 and TRBJ2-2, with TRBD2 identical over 7 bases. The length of the CDR3 is 15 residues. J was trimmed by 2 bases and V by 5 bases; bases with no gene match: 5. Germline-derived CDR1 and CDR2 are SGHTA and FQGTGA. The CDR3 is CASSPPGLNTGELFF. Here the CDR3 DNA reads TGTGCCAGCAGCCCGCCGGGACTAAACACCGGGGAGCTGTTTTTT.

This chain connects TRBV23-1 to TRBJ2-7; the D is unclear. TRBV23-1 falls under the ORF class, with uncertain function. V was shortened by 4 bases and J by 7 bases, with 8 bases between the two germline ends. This CDR3 comprises 11 residues. The DNA for the CDR3 is TGCGCCAGCAGTCGCTGGGCGGAGCAGTACTTC. Translated, it gives CASSRWAEQYF.

The CDR3 region is CSVEVPPLATYNEQFF. CDR3 DNA sequence: TGCAGCGTTGAAGTCCCCCCACTAGCGACCTACAATGAGCAGTTCTTC. V usage is TRBV29-1 and J usage is TRBJ2-1; TRBD2 agrees at 7 bases. The germline V gene encodes CDR1 SQVTM and CDR2 ANQGSEA. This CDR3 region has 16 residues. The J segment lost 2 bases and the V segment lost 1 base, leaving 8 bases of the junction unmatched.

This clone was observed a few times. The chain employs TRBV11-2 and TRBJ1-2; maybe TRBD1 (6 bases). Germline values: CDR1 SGHAT, CDR2 FQNNGV. V dropped 1 base and J dropped 3 bases, with 9 bases sitting between them. This CDR3 region has 14 residues. The DNA of the CDR3 is TGTGCCAGCAGCTTAGCGCCAGGGGACTATGGCTACACCTTC. The encoded protein is CASSLAPGDYGYTF.